These 14 T cell receptor beta chains originate from one sample sequenced in a study of regulatory T cells in long-lasting Graves disease. With iRepertoire HTBI primers and Arm-PCR of CDR3 regions, TCR beta libraries were built. TCRdb fed the multiplex PCR reads into MiXCR, producing one record per CDR3 protein. The sample consists of roughly 500,000 distinct CDR3 sequences, approximately 12% of them appearing once. As for time point: newly diagnosed GD, antithyroid drugs for less than 3 months. PBMC RNA served as the TCR library source. In addition, the sample was reused for a study of T cells in Graves' hyperthyroidism and ophthalmopathy.

Material: peripheral blood mononuclear cells (PBMCs), obtained at new diagnosis, from a patient treated with antithyroid drugs. These receptors were collected from a man aged 25-45 years with Graves disease.

This clonotype was detected a few times. The J gene is TRBJ2-1, the V gene TRBV25-1, with TRBD2 as a possible D gene (6 bases). CDR1 MGHDK and CDR2 SYGVNS come from the germline V gene. Trimming took 6 bases from V and 6 from J, leaving 15 bases between them. The CDR3 sequence is 14 residues long. The CDR3, as DNA: TGTGCCAGCAGCGGTAGGAGGGAGATCAATGAGCAGTTCTTC. This sequence encodes CASSGRREINEQFF.

This clonotype was detected ten times or more. The J gene is TRBJ1-5, the V gene TRBV5-5, with 8 bases fitting TRBD1. Looked up from germline, CDR1 is SGHKS and CDR2 is YYEKEE (reference sequence). V lost 0 bases to trimming and J lost 7 bases; unmatched junction nucleotides: 6. This CDR3 region has 15 residues. The CDR3 DNA reads TGTGCCAGCAGCTTGGCCGGACAGGGCAGCCAGCCCCAGCATTTT. This codes for CASSLAGQGSQPQHF.

The table lists this clonotype with many counts. This rearrangement joins TRBV3-1 to TRBJ2-5; D uncertain. Germline V lookup: CDR1 LGHDT, CDR2 YNNKEL (reference sequence). Between the trimmed V and J ends, which lost 1 base and 6 bases, there was a span of 9 bases. The CDR3 sequence is 13 residues long. The CDR3 DNA follows: TGTGCCAGCAGCCAAGTCGAAGGGAAGACCCAGTACTTC. This codes for CASSQVEGKTQYF.

Notes on this clonotype: Since a far larger clone is one base different, this is likely a read error. J is TRBJ2-4 and V is TRBV2, with TRBD2 as a possible D gene (5 bases). This CDR3 comprises 16 residues. CDR1 and CDR2 from the germline V gene are SNHLY and FYNNEI. The DNA of the CDR3 is TGTGCCAGCACCCCACCCCCATACTTACATCGGGATGAGCAGTCCTTC. As protein: CASTPPPYLHRDEQSF.

This clonotype showed up just once. This chain joins TRBV6-1 and TRBJ1-2; 7 bases line up with TRBD1. The CDR3 length is 14 residues. V shed 6 bases, J shed 8 bases, and the junction held 12 bases outside the gene matches. CDR1 is MNHNS and CDR2 is SASEGT in the germline V gene. The CDR3 sequence: CASSPRDSSWGYTF. The DNA for the CDR3 is TGTGCCAGCAGCCCTAGGGACAGCTCCTGGGGCTACACCTTC.

This clonotype was recorded at least ten times. This chain links TRBV12-3 or TRBV12-4 with TRBJ1-5; no definite D call. The CDR3 sequence is 12 residues long. V shed 0 bases and J shed 8 bases, with 5 bases lying between them. In nucleotides, the CDR3 is TGTGCCAGCAGTTTAGCGTTGGAGCCCCAGCATTTT. Protein product: CASSLALEPQHF.

This clonotype was detected many times. The V gene is TRBV2, the J gene TRBJ2-3; D gene uncertain. The V gene lost 3 bases and the J gene lost 0 bases, with 10 bases spanning the gap. Germline CDR1 reads SNHLY; CDR2 reads FYNNEI. The CDR3 runs 15 residues. The CDR3 bases are TGTGCCAGCAGTGAGGCGCCTTTAAGCACAGATACGCAGTATTTT. This gives the protein CASSEAPLSTDTQYF.

Many counts were recorded for this clonotype. This chain joins TRBV7-8 and TRBJ2-7; 8 bases map to TRBD1. V shed 2 bases, J shed 6 bases, and the junction held 9 bases outside the gene matches. From germline, CDR1 is SGHVS and CDR2 FQNEAQ. CDR3 length: 15 amino acids. This chain's CDR3 is CASSLYAGGYGEQYF. CDR3 sequence (DNA): TGTGCCAGCAGCTTATATGCAGGGGGCTATGGCGAGCAGTACTTC.

This clonotype was seen a few times. The chain links TRBV29-1 to TRBJ1-5; tentative D call: TRBD1 (5 bases). From germline, CDR1 is SQVTM and CDR2 ANQGSEA. The CDR3 runs to 13 residues. This CDR3 is CRLPRARGKPQHF. CDR3 sequence (DNA): TGCAGGTTGCCTCGGGCCCGGGGCAAGCCCCAGCATTTT.

This clonotype was detected many times. The rearrangement joins TRBV28 to TRBJ2-7; tentative D call: TRBD2 (5 bases). The V end lost 6 bases, the J end lost 4 bases, and 19 bases lay between the germline ends. The germline gives CDR1 MDHEN, CDR2 SYDVKM. CDR3 length: 15 residues. The CDR3, as DNA: TGTGCCAGCAGCGTTGGCGGAGCGGAGGATTACGAGCAGTACTTC. As protein: CASSVGGAEDYEQYF.

This clonotype appeared many times. This rearrangement joins TRBV20-1 to TRBJ1-4, with a possible D match to TRBD1 (6 bases). Trimming pared 6 bases from V and 7 bases from J, leaving 21 bases between. Germline-derived CDR1 and CDR2 are DFQATT and SNEGSKA (reference sequence). The CDR3 consists of 15 residues. CDR3 loop: CSALRGGHPGEKLFF. Here the CDR3 DNA reads TGCAGTGCGCTACGAGGGGGACACCCGGGTGAAAAACTGTTTTTT.

This clonotype has at least ten counts. V usage is TRBV6-1 and J usage is TRBJ1-4; D call uncertain. From germline, CDR1 is MNHNS and CDR2 SASEGT. The CDR3 length is 14 residues. V was shortened by 7 bases and J by 0 bases, with 9 bases between the two germline ends. Written as DNA, the CDR3 is TGTGCCAGCAACAGAGCCGCAACTAATGAAAAACTGTTTTTT. The encoded protein is CASNRAATNEKLFF.

This clonotype was counted between two and nine times. This chain links TRBV20-1 with TRBJ2-3, with 10 bases aligning to TRBD2. Unmatched junction bases numbered 7, after V lost 6 bases and J lost 4 bases. CDR3 length equals 14 residues. Looked up from germline, CDR1 is DFQATT and CDR2 is SNEGSKA (reference sequence). CDR3 sequence: CSAPVAGGSDTQYF. For the CDR3, the DNA is TGCAGTGCACCCGTAGCGGGGGGCTCAGATACGCAGTATTTT.

This clonotype showed up many times. V is TRBV2 and J is TRBJ1-6, with D perhaps matching TRBD1 (6 bases). Trimming shortened V by 6 bases and J by 7 bases, and 16 bases separated the two germline ends. The CDR3 runs to 15 residues. Germline CDR1 SNHLY, CDR2 FYNNEI. The CDR3 loop is CASSLQGNKNSPLHF. The CDR3 nucleotides are TGTGCCAGCAGCTTACAGGGTAATAAGAATTCACCCCTCCACTTT.